A selection of T cell receptor beta chains follows, all from one sample in a study of cytomegalovirus exposure and HLA in healthy donors. The data were produced by immunoSEQ multiplex PCR, yet TCRdb's version contains in-frame clones alone and is incomplete. The table lists 150,000 to 160,000 clones, approximately 85% of them singletons. Sequencing was performed on PBMCs. These receptors originate from a woman under 30 in good health and CMV-seronegative. The CDR3 runs from the conserved cysteine through the conserved F or W. Each record gives: D gene, V gene, clone size, J gene, CDR3 protein, CDR3 DNA. The D gene is left open where the match is weak. Only part of the rows carry a size: once, few, many, or a class if the clone is expanded.

D gene: TRBD1
V gene: TRBV30
clone size: -
J gene: TRBJ2-5
CDR3 protein: CAWRFAGGETQYF
CDR3 DNA: TGTGCCTGGAGGTTTGCAGGGGGAGAGACCCAGTACTTC

D gene: TRBD1
V gene: TRBV28
clone size: few
J gene: TRBJ1-3
CDR3 protein: CASSSQAHRGRSGNTIYF
CDR3 DNA: TGTGCCAGCAGTTCACAGGCTCACAGGGGGCGATCTGGAAACACCATATATTTT

D gene: TRBD1
V gene: TRBV29-1
clone size: -
J gene: TRBJ1-4
CDR3 protein: CSVSRGPNEKLFF
CDR3 DNA: TGCAGCGTTTCAAGGGGGCCTAATGAAAAACTGTTTTTT

D gene: -
V gene: TRBV5-6
clone size: -
J gene: TRBJ2-7
CDR3 protein: CASSFDSYTSYEQYF
CDR3 DNA: TGTGCCAGCAGCTTTGACAGCTACACCTCCTACGAGCAGTACTTC

D gene: -
V gene: TRBV28
clone size: -
J gene: TRBJ1-5
CDR3 protein: CASGLGGSRGPQHF
CDR3 DNA: TGTGCCAGCGGCCTCGGGGGGAGCAGGGGTCCCCAGCATTTT

D gene: TRBD2
V gene: TRBV15
clone size: once
J gene: TRBJ2-5
CDR3 protein: CATSRDSGQGLETQYF
CDR3 DNA: TGTGCCACCAGCAGAGATAGCGGGCAGGGCCTAGAGACCCAGTACTTC

D gene: -
V gene: TRBV11-2
clone size: -
J gene: TRBJ2-3
CDR3 protein: CASSFRGRPSTDTQYF
CDR3 DNA: TGTGCCAGCAGCTTCAGAGGGAGACCTAGCACAGATACGCAGTATTTT

D gene: TRBD2
V gene: TRBV19
clone size: -
J gene: TRBJ2-3
CDR3 protein: CARKRGYTQYF
CDR3 DNA: TGTGCCAGGAAGCGGGGGTATACGCAGTATTTT

D gene: TRBD2
V gene: TRBV11-2
clone size: -
J gene: TRBJ2-7
CDR3 protein: CASSLVLRGNSYEQYF
CDR3 DNA: TGTGCCAGCAGCTTAGTCCTGCGGGGGAACTCCTACGAGCAGTACTTC

D gene: TRBD1
V gene: TRBV28
clone size: few
J gene: TRBJ1-2
CDR3 protein: CATILQGANGYTF
CDR3 DNA: TGTGCCACTATCCTACAGGGGGCTAACGGCTACACCTTC

D gene: -
V gene: TRBV7-2
clone size: few
J gene: TRBJ2-1
CDR3 protein: CASSFGLPGEQFF
CDR3 DNA: TGTGCCAGCAGCTTTGGACTGCCGGGTGAGCAGTTCTTC

D gene: TRBD1
V gene: TRBV19
clone size: -
J gene: TRBJ2-7
CDR3 protein: CASSGTAVSYEQYF
CDR3 DNA: TGTGCCAGTAGCGGGACAGCCGTCTCCTACGAGCAGTACTTC

D gene: -
V gene: TRBV6-5
clone size: -
J gene: TRBJ1-1
CDR3 protein: CASSFGGNTEAFF
CDR3 DNA: TGTGCCAGCAGTTTCGGGGGGAACACTGAAGCTTTCTTT

D gene: TRBD2
V gene: TRBV4-2
clone size: -
J gene: TRBJ2-7
CDR3 protein: CASSQELAGGWSYEQYF
CDR3 DNA: TGTGCCAGCAGCCAAGAACTAGCGGGAGGGTGGTCCTACGAGCAGTACTTC